This TCR beta chain was documented in a study of cytomegalovirus exposure and HLA in healthy donors. As for this clone: Its cognate antigen is unknown.

Study-wide findings and caveats: In a later analysis, several top co-occurrence clusters appeared linked to parvovirus B19, influenza, CMV and Epstein-Barr virus. Presence/absence analyses took donor sequencing depth as roughly uniform.

Primers included in the PCR were 60 Vbeta and 13 Jbeta primers. Clones were read by immunoSEQ multiplex PCR, and TCRdb kept only the in-frame ones, dropping some. The sample holds approximately 46,000 clones, 65% to 80% seen once. The CDR3 length is 12 residues. Unmatched junction bases numbered 5, after V lost 5 bases and J lost 12 bases. Per the germline V gene, CDR1 is SGHAT and CDR2 is FQNNGV. This TCR came from a man younger than 40 in good health and CMV-seronegative. The sample comprised PBMCs. This chain links TRBV11-2 with TRBJ2-1; 9 bases are a match to TRBD2. The CDR3 coding sequence is TGTGCCAGCAGCCAGACTAGCGGACTGCAGTTCTTC. Translation gives CASSQTSGLQFF.